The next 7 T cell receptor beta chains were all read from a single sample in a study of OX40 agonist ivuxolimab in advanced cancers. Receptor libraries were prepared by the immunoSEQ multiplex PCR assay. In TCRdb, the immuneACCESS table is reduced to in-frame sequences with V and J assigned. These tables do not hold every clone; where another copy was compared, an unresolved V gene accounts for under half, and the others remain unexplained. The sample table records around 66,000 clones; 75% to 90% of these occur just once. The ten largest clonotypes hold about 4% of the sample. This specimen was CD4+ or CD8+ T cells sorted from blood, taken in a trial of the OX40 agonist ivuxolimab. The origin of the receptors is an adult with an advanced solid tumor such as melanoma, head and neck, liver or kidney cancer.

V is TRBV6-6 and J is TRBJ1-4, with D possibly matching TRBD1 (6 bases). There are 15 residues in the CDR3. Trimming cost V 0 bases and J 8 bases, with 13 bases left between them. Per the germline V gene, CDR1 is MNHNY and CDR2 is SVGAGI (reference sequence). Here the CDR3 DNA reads TGTGCCAGCAGTTACTCAGGGGGGGTAGAGGAAAAACTGTTTTTT. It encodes CASSYSGGVEEKLFF.

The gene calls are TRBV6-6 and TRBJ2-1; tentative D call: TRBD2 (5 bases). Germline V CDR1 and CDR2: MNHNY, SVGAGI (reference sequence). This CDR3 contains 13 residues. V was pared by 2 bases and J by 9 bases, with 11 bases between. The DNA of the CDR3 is TGTGCCAGCAGTTACGGGAGTGAAGGTGAGCAGTTCTTC. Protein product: CASSYGSEGEQFF.

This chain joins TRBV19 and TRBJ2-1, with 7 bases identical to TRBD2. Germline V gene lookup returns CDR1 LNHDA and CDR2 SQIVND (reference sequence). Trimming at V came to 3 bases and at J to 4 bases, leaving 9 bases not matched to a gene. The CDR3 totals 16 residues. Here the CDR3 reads CASSITSATYYNEQFF. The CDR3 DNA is TGTGCCAGTAGTATCACTAGCGCTACGTATTACAATGAGCAGTTCTTC.

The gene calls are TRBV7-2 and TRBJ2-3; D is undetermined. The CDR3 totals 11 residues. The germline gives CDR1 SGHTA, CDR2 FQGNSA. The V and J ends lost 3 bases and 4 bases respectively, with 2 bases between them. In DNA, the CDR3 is TGTGCCAGCAGCTTGGCAGATACGCAGTATTTT. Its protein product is CASSLADTQYF.

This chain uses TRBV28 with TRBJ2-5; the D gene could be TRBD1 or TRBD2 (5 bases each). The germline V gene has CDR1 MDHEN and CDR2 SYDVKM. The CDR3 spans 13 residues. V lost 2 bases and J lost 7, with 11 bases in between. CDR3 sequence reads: CASSLPGRGTQYF. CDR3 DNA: TGTGCCAGCAGTTTACCGGGGCGCGGGACCCAGTACTTC. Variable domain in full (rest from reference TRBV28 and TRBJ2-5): DVKVTQSSRYLVKRTGEKVFLECVQDMDHENMFWYRQDPGLGLRLIYFSYDVKMKEKGDIPEGYSVSREKKERFSLILESASTNQTSMYLCASSLPGRGTQYFGPGTRLLVL.

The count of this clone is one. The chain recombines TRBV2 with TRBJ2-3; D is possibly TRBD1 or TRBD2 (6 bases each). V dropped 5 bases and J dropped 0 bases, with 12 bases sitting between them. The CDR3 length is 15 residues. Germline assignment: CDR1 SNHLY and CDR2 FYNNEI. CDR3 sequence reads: CASSPGALSTDTQYF. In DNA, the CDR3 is TGTGCCAGCAGTCCGGGGGCTCTTAGCACAGATACGCAGTATTTT.

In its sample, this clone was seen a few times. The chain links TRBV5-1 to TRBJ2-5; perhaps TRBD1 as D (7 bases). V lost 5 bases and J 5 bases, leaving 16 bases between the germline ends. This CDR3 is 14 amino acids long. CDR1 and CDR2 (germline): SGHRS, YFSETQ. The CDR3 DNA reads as TGCGCCAGCAGACTCCGCGGGACAGCGGAGACCCAGTACTTC. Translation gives CASRLRGTAETQYF.